Presented here are 7 T cell receptor beta chains from one specimen sequenced in a study of blood T cell repertoires in COVID-19. Some clones are missing from TCRdb's copy, which holds only in-frame ones; the method was immunoSEQ multiplex PCR. Among fewer than 200,000 clones listed, about 86% were seen once. Sequenced sample: PBMCs or T cells enriched from blood (not recorded which). The receptors derive from a woman aged 45-65 years in a cohort exposed to, infected with or recovered from COVID-19 (not recorded which).

J is TRBJ1-3 and V is TRBV19; D is undetermined. The CDR3 sequence is 16 residues long. V lost 3 bases to trimming and J lost 0 bases, with 12 bases between them. Germline lookup yields CDR1 LNHDA and CDR2 SQIVND (reference sequence). As DNA, the CDR3 is TGTGCCAGTAGTATCCGCGGCACGAGCTCTGGAAACACCATATATTTT. Its translation is CASSIRGTSSGNTIYF.

This rearrangement joins TRBV28 to TRBJ2-1; a weak D match, TRBD1 (5 bases). V was pared by 5 bases and J by 6 bases, with 14 bases between. The CDR3 runs to 14 residues. Germline CDR1 and CDR2: MDHEN and SYDVKM. The CDR3 sequence is CASSPARQSNEQFF. The CDR3 DNA follows: TGTGCCAGCAGTCCCGCCCGACAGTCCAATGAGCAGTTCTTC. Using reference TRBV28 and TRBJ2-1 for the parts outside the CDR3, the full variable domain is DVKVTQSSRYLVKRTGEKVFLECVQDMDHENMFWYRQDPGLGLRLIYFSYDVKMKEKGDIPEGYSVSREKKERFSLILESASTNQTSMYLCASSPARQSNEQFFGPGTRLTVL.

This chain uses TRBV5-1 with TRBJ2-2, with D uncertain. V was pared by 0 bases and J by 6 bases, with 9 bases between. Germline values: CDR1 SGHRS, CDR2 YFSETQ. The CDR3 has 14 amino acids. CDR3 loop: CASSLAQTPGELFF. The CDR3, as DNA: TGCGCCAGCAGCTTGGCTCAGACTCCCGGGGAGCTGTTTTTT.

This sequence joins TRBV3-1 (or the pseudogene TRBV3-2) and TRBJ2-7; a weak D match, TRBD2 (6 bases). Germline V lookup: CDR1 LGHDT, CDR2 YNNKEL (reference sequence). With 4 bases removed from V and 3 bases from J, the gap between germline ends came to 13 bases. The CDR3 loop spans 14 amino acids. The CDR3, as DNA: TGTGCCAGCAGCCCCCTTGGGGGGATCTACGAGCAGTACTTC. Translated, it gives CASSPLGGIYEQYF.

The J gene is TRBJ2-3, the V gene TRBV5-1, with a weak D call TRBD1 (5 bases). V shed 1 base and J shed 5 bases, with 14 bases lying between them. Germline-derived CDR1 and CDR2 are SGHRS and YFSETQ. The CDR3 loop spans 15 amino acids. The CDR3: CASSLPGPDGDTQYF. The CDR3 DNA is TGCGCCAGCAGCTTGCCAGGGCCAGATGGAGATACGCAGTATTTT.

This rearrangement joins TRBV30 to TRBJ1-3; maybe TRBD1 (6 bases). Looked up from germline, CDR1 is GTSNPN and CDR2 is SVGIG (reference sequence). V was pared by 4 bases and J by 1 base, with 8 bases between. The CDR3 has 13 residues. Written as DNA, the CDR3 is TGTGCCTGGACTACAGGGTCTGGAAACACCATATATTTT. It encodes CAWTTGSGNTIYF.

The CDR3 bases are TGTGCCAGCAGCTTCCCCAGGGGTAACTATGGCTACACCTTC. Translating it yields CASSFPRGNYGYTF. The genes are TRBV5-4 and TRBJ1-2; maybe TRBD1 (6 bases). The V gene's germline CDR1 is SGHNT and CDR2 YYREEE (reference sequence). V lost 2 bases, J lost 1 base, and 9 bases lay in between. This CDR3 is built from 14 residues.